This TCR beta chain was sequenced in a study of blood T cell repertoires in COVID-19. Overall study: The United States, Italy and Spain supplied acute and convalescent COVID-19 samples. The analysed material was cDNA or gDNA that came from T cells, B-cell-depleted T cells, or PBMCs.

In the original analysis: Cell counts per sample came from amplifying reference gene primers. The assay was immunoSEQ multiplex PCR, and TCRdb's table has in-frame clones only and misses some. V, J and clone size derive from that table, while D and trimming were established from the DNA sequence. The profile shows approximately 150,000 clones, about nine tenths of them singletons. Germline-derived CDR1 and CDR2 are SEHNR and FQNEAQ (reference sequence). The length of the CDR3 is 14 residues. V lost 10 bases to trimming and J lost 2 bases, with 17 bases between them. The V gene is TRBV7-9, the J gene TRBJ2-5; D perhaps matches TRBD1 (6 bases). The sequenced material came from peripheral blood. This clonotype originated in a woman aged 65 to 85 with acute or convalescent COVID-19. DNA for the CDR3: TGTGCCACTACACAGGGTAGCGAACAAGAGACCCAGTACTTC. Amino acids: CATTQGSEQETQYF.